One T cell receptor beta chain is described in this entry. The antigen is unknown. The CDR3 ends on some other residue instead of the conserved phenylalanine or tryptophan, so this is likely a read error. The data stem from a study of regulatory T cells in long-lasting Graves disease. General study findings and limits: With persistent disease, TRBV28, TRBJ1-2 and TRBJ2-5 were the favored segments.

The germline gives CDR1 MDHEN, CDR2 SYDVKM. The CDR3 extends over 16 amino acids. With 4 bases clipped from V and 8 bases from J, the junction kept 13 bases outside the gene matches. Building of the TCR beta libraries involved iRepertoire HTBI primers and Arm-PCR of CDR3 regions. TCRdb processed the multiplex PCR reads anew with MiXCR; each CDR3 protein has one entry. The sample lists around 400,000 distinct CDR3 sequences, roughly a quarter occurring once. Time point reported: persistent/refractory GD, antithyroid drugs over 5 years with positive TRAb. After RNA was extracted from PBMCs, the TCR library was made from it.

This receptor was taken from a female donor with Graves disease. This chain joins TRBV28 and TRBJ2-7; 11 bases are shared with TRBD2. The sample consisted of peripheral blood mononuclear cells (PBMCs), taken when the disease was refractory, from a patient treated with antithyroid drugs. In DNA form, the CDR3 reads TGTGCCAGCAGTTCTTTGGGGTCTAGCGGGGGGACCAAGCAGTACCTC. This gives the protein CASSSLGSSGGTKQYL.